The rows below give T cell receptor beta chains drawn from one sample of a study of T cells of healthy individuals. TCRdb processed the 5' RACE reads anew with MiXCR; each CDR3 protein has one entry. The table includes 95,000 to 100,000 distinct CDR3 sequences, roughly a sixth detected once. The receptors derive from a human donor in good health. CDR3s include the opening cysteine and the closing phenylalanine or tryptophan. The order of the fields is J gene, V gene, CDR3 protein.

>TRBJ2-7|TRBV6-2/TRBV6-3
CASSAGGRSYEQYF
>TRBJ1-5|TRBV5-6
CASSLYSENQPQHF
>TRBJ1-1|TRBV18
CASRGQQNTEAFF
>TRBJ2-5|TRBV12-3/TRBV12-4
CASTPTGDGETQYF
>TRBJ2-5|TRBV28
CASSPRRGQETQYF
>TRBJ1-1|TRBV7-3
CASSLGGHQSAEAFF
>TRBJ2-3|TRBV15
CATSSASTDTQYF
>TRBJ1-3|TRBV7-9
CASSLDRAGNTIYF
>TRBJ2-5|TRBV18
CASSPPGTVKETQYF
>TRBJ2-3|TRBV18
CASSPGTGTRNTQYF
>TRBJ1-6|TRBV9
CASSVGTNSPLHF
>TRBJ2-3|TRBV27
CASSFIGITDTQYF
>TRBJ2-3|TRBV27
CASSLFYTDTQYF
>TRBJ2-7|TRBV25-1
CASSESWGEQYF
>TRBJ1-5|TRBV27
CASSSTGPGNHSNQPQHF
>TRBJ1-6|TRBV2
CASSEAPQGYNSPLHF
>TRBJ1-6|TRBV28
CASFPGTGSSPLHF
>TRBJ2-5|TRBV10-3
CAISEGGEQETQYF
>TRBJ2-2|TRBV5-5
CASSLGSGWNTGELFF
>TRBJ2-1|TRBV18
CASSPPDRDEQFF
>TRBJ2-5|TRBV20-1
CSAKGQNQETQYF
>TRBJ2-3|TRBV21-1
CAGSKTSAGTDTQYF
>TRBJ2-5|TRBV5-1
CASSLAIRLQETQYF
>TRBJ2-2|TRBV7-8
CASSRVSVTGELFF
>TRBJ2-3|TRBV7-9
CASSPPRTTARGHGYF